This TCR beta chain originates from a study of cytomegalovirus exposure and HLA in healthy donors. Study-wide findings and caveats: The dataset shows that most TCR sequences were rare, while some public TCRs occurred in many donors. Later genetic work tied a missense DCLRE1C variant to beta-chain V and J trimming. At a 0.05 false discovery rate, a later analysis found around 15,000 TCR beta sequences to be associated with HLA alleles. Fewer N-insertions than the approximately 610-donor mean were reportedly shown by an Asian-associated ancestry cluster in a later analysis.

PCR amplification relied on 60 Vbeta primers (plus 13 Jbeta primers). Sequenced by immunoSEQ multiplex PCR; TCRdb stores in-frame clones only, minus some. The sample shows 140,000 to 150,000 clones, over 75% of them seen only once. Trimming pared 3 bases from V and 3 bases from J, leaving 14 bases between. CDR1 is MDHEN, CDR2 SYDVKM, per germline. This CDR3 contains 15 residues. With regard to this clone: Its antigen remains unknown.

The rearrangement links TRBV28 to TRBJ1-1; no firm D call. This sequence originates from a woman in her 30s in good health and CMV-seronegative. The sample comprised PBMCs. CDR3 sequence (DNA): TGTGCCAGCAGTTTTCTGTCCAACATGGACACTGAAGCTTTCTTT. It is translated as CASSFLSNMDTEAFF.